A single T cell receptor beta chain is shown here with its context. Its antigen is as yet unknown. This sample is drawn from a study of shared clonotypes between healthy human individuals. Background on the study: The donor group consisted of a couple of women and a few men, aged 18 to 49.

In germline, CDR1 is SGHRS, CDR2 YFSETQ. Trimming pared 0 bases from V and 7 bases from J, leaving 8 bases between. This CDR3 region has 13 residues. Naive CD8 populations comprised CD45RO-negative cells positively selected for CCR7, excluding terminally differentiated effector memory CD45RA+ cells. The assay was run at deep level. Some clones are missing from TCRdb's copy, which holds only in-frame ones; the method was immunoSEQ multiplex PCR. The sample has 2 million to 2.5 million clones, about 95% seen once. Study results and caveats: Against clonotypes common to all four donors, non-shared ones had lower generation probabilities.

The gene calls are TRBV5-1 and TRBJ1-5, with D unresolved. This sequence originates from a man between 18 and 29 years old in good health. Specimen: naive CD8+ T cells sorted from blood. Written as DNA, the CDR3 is TGCGCCAGCAGCTTGGCGTCGGGGCAGCCCCAGCATTTT. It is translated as CASSLASGQPQHF.